A single T cell receptor (beta chain) is shown here with its context. Sequenced by immunoSEQ multiplex PCR; TCRdb stores in-frame clones only, minus some. The sample yields around 200,000 clones, approximately 87% seen once. V was clipped by 4 bases and J by 3 bases, with 16 bases between them. The CDR3 contains 15 residues. The V gene's germline CDR1 is MNHEY and CDR2 SVGAGI. The record originates from a study of blood T cell repertoires in COVID-19. On the study more broadly: Whether acute or convalescent, the COVID-19 samples came from the United States, Italy and Spain. The cDNA or gDNA used as material had been derived from T cells, B-cell-depleted T cells, or PBMCs.

This TCR was sampled from a man in his sixties who had recovered from COVID-19. The source material was peripheral blood. The chain carries TRBV6-5 and TRBJ2-7, with D tentatively TRBD1 (5 bases). The CDR3 is CASSSSSHQGYEQYF. The CDR3 DNA reads TGTGCCAGCAGTTCTTCAAGCCACCAGGGCTACGAGCAGTACTTC.